The TCR beta chain under discussion was sequenced for a study of T-cell reconstitution after alpha-beta-depleted transplantation in children. CDR3 length: 14 residues. Per germline, CDR1 SQVTM and CDR2 ANQGSEA. Trimming removed 6 bases from V and 0 bases from J; junction bases left unmatched: 4. Unique molecular identifiers were built into the TCRbeta library. MiXCR, run by TCRdb on the PCR reads, gives a single entry per CDR3 protein. The sample has some 500,000 distinct CDR3 sequences, about 30% seen once. Here the sequenced sample was PBMCs from the stem cell graft donor, taken from the stem cell graft. The chain has TRBV29-1 and TRBJ2-2; 7 bases fit TRBD1. This TCR was recovered from a human donor who donated a stem cell graft to a child with aplastic anemia. The CDR3, as DNA: TGCAGCGTCCCCGGGACAGCGAACACCGGGGAGCTGTTTTTT. This encodes CSVPGTANTGELFF.